This is a list of T cell receptor beta chains from one sample in a study of T cells expressing NK-cell markers. TCRdb re-called the 5' RACE reads and shows each CDR3 protein once, DNA omitted. The table lists about 300,000 distinct CDR3 sequences, with roughly 4.2% in the top ten. Sample: blood T cells: a sorted CD56 or NKG2C T cell subset, CD4+ or CD8+ T cells, or bulk PBMC T cells (not recorded which). The receptor set was obtained from a woman between 18 and 75 years old in good health. Both conserved end residues are part of each CDR3.

>TRBV20-1|TRBJ2-7
CSASSRTGSYEQYF
>TRBV4-1|TRBJ2-6
CASSLLRGGGANVLTF
>TRBV18|TRBJ1-1
CARSTGLNTEAFF
>TRBV28|TRBJ2-7
CASKAGAVNEQYF
>TRBV9|TRBJ2-7
CASSVAPGLREQYF
>TRBV30|TRBJ2-1
CAWIQPGPGEYEQFF
>TRBV12-3/TRBV12-4|TRBJ2-1
CASSFMGLAGINEQFF
>TRBV10-3|TRBJ1-1
CAIRGDKGATEAFF
>TRBV4-3|TRBJ2-7
CASSQDTLAGGYEQYF
>TRBV6-5|TRBJ2-3
CASRPGLAQYF
>TRBV18|TRBJ2-5
CASSPVGETQYF
>TRBV2|TRBJ1-4
CASSPRSASEKLFF
>TRBV6-1|TRBJ2-2
CACHRTGGTGELFF
>TRBV9|TRBJ2-2
CARQDRGSNTGELFF
>TRBV29-1|TRBJ1-2
CSVGDRGVWANYGYTF
>TRBV20-1|TRBJ2-1
CSARVDPYNEQFF
>TRBV27|TRBJ2-3
CASRRRGTDTQYF
>TRBV12-3/TRBV12-4|TRBJ2-7
CASSLSAGEQYF
>TRBV7-2|TRBJ2-3
CASSTRADTQYF
>TRBV7-2|TRBJ2-3
CASSPRAGYSTDTQYF
>TRBV6-2/TRBV6-3|TRBJ2-2
CASSPLTSGLTGELFF
>TRBV11-2|TRBJ2-7
CASSLEVPYEQYF
>TRBV7-2|TRBJ1-1
CASSTGGQGNTEAFF
>TRBV4-3|TRBJ1-2
CASSQEVIDNYGYTF
>TRBV27|TRBJ2-5
CASSLNGPPQETQYF
>TRBV28|TRBJ2-1
CASSSAGLAVSNNEQFF
>TRBV7-2|TRBJ2-3
CASSPGGGTDTQYF
>TRBV7-2|TRBJ2-4
CASSRRQGSGENIQYF
>TRBV28|TRBJ2-7
CASSPGQVPYF
>TRBV11-2|TRBJ2-1
CASSLVGGLVNNEQFF
>TRBV20-1|TRBJ1-1
CSAPPRTQMNTEAFF